What follows describes a single TCR beta chain. Per the original methods: Amplification from reference gene primers served as the basis for estimated nucleated cell counts. Only in-frame clones appear in the TCRdb table, and some are missing; sequencing was by immunoSEQ multiplex PCR. V, J and clone size are those of that table, while D and trimming were read from the DNA. The sample yields 130,000 to 150,000 clones, approximately 90% seen once. The sample originates from a study of blood T cell repertoires in COVID-19. Study context: From the United States, Italy and Spain came samples of acute and convalescent COVID-19. From T cells, B-cell-depleted T cells, or PBMCs came the material, which was cDNA or gDNA.

Per the germline V gene, CDR1 is MDHEN and CDR2 is SYDVKM. Trimming cost V 5 bases and J 0 bases; bases outside gene matches: 3. The CDR3 spans 14 residues. The chain has TRBV28 and TRBJ1-1; 7 nucleotides agree with TRBD1. The sequence was collected from a young man with COVID-19, enrolled during active disease. Sequenced material: peripheral blood. CDR3: CASSPGQMNTEAFF. The CDR3 DNA sequence: TGTGCCAGCAGTCCGGGACAGATGAACACTGAAGCTTTCTTT. Drawing the rest from reference TRBV28 and TRBJ1-1, the complete variable domain is DVKVTQSSRYLVKRTGEKVFLECVQDMDHENMFWYRQDPGLGLRLIYFSYDVKMKEKGDIPEGYSVSREKKERFSLILESASTNQTSMYLCASSPGQMNTEAFFGQGTRLTVV.